This T cell receptor beta chain is drawn from a study of blood T cell repertoires in COVID-19 (TCRdb year 2020). Background for the entire study: Samples covering the acute and convalescent phases of COVID-19 were provided by collaborators in the United States, Italy and Spain. Nearly every sample came with metadata listing a de-identified subject ID, COVID-19 status, age in years and sex. Samples were obtained from the ongoing ImmuneRACE study (first 160 participants) and from over 1,000 subjects provided by 6 global collaborators. The repertoires were released in a freely available public database intended as a resource for research on the immune response to SARS-CoV-2. The material from the prospective study consisted of cDNA or gDNA derived from T cells, B-cell-depleted T cells, or PBMCs. The dataset comprised deeply sampled blood TCRbeta repertoires from subjects exposed to, actively infected with, or recovered from COVID-19. Where available, HLA class I and class II types were obtained from metadata supplied by the sample provider rather than from assay-based typing.

Study-wide findings and limitations: Clinical and demographic metadata were provided uncurated, with the amount varying by source and participant.

TCRbeta CDR3 regions were amplified from genomic DNA by means of the immunoSEQ Assay, a bias-controlled multiplex PCR. As for the authors' bioinformatics: The number of nucleated cells in each sample was estimated from the amplification of reference gene primers within the assay. Sequence reads were collapsed and filtered to measure the absolute abundance of every unique TCRbeta CDR3 rearrangement. For each sample, productive Simpson clonality was calculated as the square root of Simpson's diversity index over productive rearrangements. TCRdb provides this immuneACCESS table in a form limited to in-frame rearrangements. Some clones are lacking; in checked studies, under half of them reflect an unresolved V gene, and why the rest are absent is not known. The DNA was the basis for D and trimming; V, J and clone size are from that table. Within this sample are some 320,000 clones, with 85% of them counted one time only. 1.5% to 2% of the sample rests with the top ten.

In the prospective study, participants were 18 to 89 years old, resided in about 25 geographic areas of the United States, and were enrolled through a virtual design. In the prospective study, participants were assigned to cohorts based on the clinical history participants reported in a screening survey and a study questionnaire. A participant counted as exposed if, within 2 weeks of entering the study, that participant had been in contact with someone who had a PCR-confirmed or clinician-diagnosed COVID-19 case. In the prospective study, whole blood, serum and a nasopharyngeal or oropharyngeal swab were collected from each participant by mobile phlebotomists. Over an approximately 2-month period, participants in the prospective study had the option of providing additional blood draws and questionnaires. Prospective study blood samples were shipped either frozen or at room temperature before DNA extraction.

V is cut by 1 base and J by 8 bases, and the space between the germline ends is 8 bases. Via the germline V gene, CDR1 is MNHNS and CDR2 SASEGT. From the cysteine through the phenylalanine, the CDR3 covers 12 amino acids. This entry keeps only the CDR3 DNA: 36 bases, framed from base 1. To note about this clone: Its antigen is still unknown. The record has no base qualities; no much larger clone is one base away.

Sequencing was performed on PBMCs or T cells enriched from blood (not recorded which). The clonotype comes from a woman under 40 who had been exposed to COVID-19. The V and J genes are TRBV6-1 and TRBJ1-2; the D gene is not confidently resolved. The CDR3: CASSEGPRGYTF. The nucleotides read TGTGCCAGCAGTGAAGGGCCGCGGGGCTACACCTTC.